The source of this T cell receptor beta chain is a study of CXCR3-negative and CXCR3-positive naive CD8 T cells. Broader study findings: When CXCR3-positive naive cells were set against CXCR3-negative naive cells, the former had more hydrophobic TRB CDR3s. The majority of assays used fresh PBMCs, and CXCR3 expression partially decreased after cryopreservation.

The TRB libraries of cDNA were built by UMI-labeled 5' RACE. One entry per CDR3 protein, without DNA, is what TCRdb gives after re-calling the 5' RACE reads. The sample table sets out 130,000 or so distinct CDR3 sequences. Every subset of CD8+ T cells was sorted in triplicate at 250,000 to 300,000 cells each. A CD45RO-CCR7+CD27+CD95- profile was what naive CD8+ T cells displayed. With regard to this clonotype: As yet, its antigen is unknown.

Germline assignment: CDR1 DFQATT and CDR2 SNEGSKA (reference sequence). CDR3 size: 16 residues. This receptor was obtained from a human donor in good health. Some clones in this sample may be carry-over from other donors' samples. Sequencing was carried out using naive CXCR3- CD8+ T cells from blood. The subset is: CD45RO-CCR7+CD27+CD95- naive CD8+ T cells lacking CXCR3 (TNR3-). The chain joins TRBV20-1 to TRBJ2-7; TCRdb lists TRBD1, though no DNA is available to test this call. CDR3 loop: CSARDSSGPTTYEQYF.